A few counts support the clone carrying this T cell receptor (beta chain). The antigen is unknown. The sample belongs to a study of blood T cells in healthy people across ages. Alongside a J-beta primer mix, a sample-barcoded 5' primer served in a second PCR lasting about 6 to 12 cycles. Via MiXCR, TCRdb re-called the 5' RACE reads, giving one row per CDR3 protein. Among 650,000 to 800,000 distinct CDR3 sequences listed, under 55% were seen once. The germline gives CDR1 DFQATT, CDR2 SNEGSKA (reference sequence). The CDR3 runs to 15 residues. V trimming: 0 bases; J trimming: 5 bases; junction bases outside the gene matches: 9. Findings and caveats of the study: With naive T cell percentage, TCR beta diversity showed a strong correlation.

The chain carries TRBV20-1 and TRBJ2-7; 8 nucleotides line up with TRBD2. This receptor was obtained from a man in his sixties in good health. The sequenced material came from blood. CDR3 region: CSARDPGGIMNEQYF. The DNA for the CDR3 is TGCAGTGCTAGAGATCCGGGGGGGATAATGAACGAGCAGTACTTC.